The present T cell receptor beta chain was sequenced within a study of immune evolution from preneoplasia to lung adenocarcinoma. Study-wide points: Clonality was highest in normal lung, lower in later-stage lesions apparently.

About this clone: What it recognizes is unknown.

V was clipped by 6 bases and J by 3 bases; unmatched bases: 3. The CDR3 is 13 amino acids. Germline CDR1 reads SNHLY; CDR2 reads FYNNEI. Two lung cancer pathologists independently confirmed each histologic diagnosis. Produced via immunoSEQ multiplex PCR; TCRdb's table is partial and in-frame only. The sample shows roughly 4,200 clones, roughly 82% of them seen only once. The receptor's source is a donor of 70 years or more with lung adenocarcinoma. The rearrangement uses TRBV2 and TRBJ2-7, with TRBD1 matching over 9 bases. The specimen was FFPE adjacent normal lung tissue. CDR3 coding DNA: TGTGCCAGCAGCCGACAGGGGGTCTACGAGCAGTACTTC. As protein: CASSRQGVYEQYF.